These 30 T cell receptor beta chains originate from one sample sequenced in a study of blood T cell repertoires in COVID-19. Clones were sequenced by immunoSEQ multiplex PCR, and TCRdb holds only the in-frame ones, with some missing. The sample holds some 300,000 clones, more than 75% seen once. Sequencing used PBMCs or T cells enriched from blood (not recorded which). These receptors all come from an older woman in a cohort exposed to, infected with or recovered from COVID-19 (not recorded which).

This clone was found once. The V and J genes are TRBV4-3 and TRBJ1-4; D is perhaps TRBD1 (5 bases). Trimming shortened V by 6 bases and J by 5 bases, and 10 bases separated the two germline ends. This CDR3 contains 13 residues. In germline, CDR1 is LGHNA, CDR2 YSLEER. CDR3: CASRTESNEKLFF. The CDR3 DNA reads TGCGCCAGCAGGACAGAATCGAATGAAAAACTGTTTTTT.

The CDR3 DNA reads as TGTGCCAACTCCCCCCCCCATGAACAGGACTCCTACGAGCAGTACTTC. The encoded protein is CANSPPHEQDSYEQYF. This chain joins TRBV2 and TRBJ2-7; weak D call: TRBD1 (5 bases). Germline values: CDR1 SNHLY, CDR2 FYNNEI. CDR3 length: 16 amino acids. Trimming cost V 10 bases and J 0 bases, with 22 bases left between them. The complete variable domain, with remaining parts taken from reference TRBV2 and TRBJ2-7, reads EPEVTQTPSHQVTQMGQEVILRCVPISNHLYFYWYRQILGQKVEFLVSFYNNEISEKSEIFDDQFSVERPDGSNFTLKIRSTKLEDSAMYFCANSPPHEQDSYEQYFGPGTRLTVT.

The chain employs TRBV2 and TRBJ1-1; the D gene is possibly TRBD1 (5 bases). CDR1 SNHLY and CDR2 FYNNEI come from the germline V gene. Trimming left V 2 bases short and J 3 bases short, with 10 bases between. This CDR3 spans 14 amino acids. CDR3 sequence (DNA): TGTGCCAGCAGTGAACAGGGAGGGGACACTGAAGCTTTCTTT. As protein: CASSEQGGDTEAFF.

The chain uses TRBV5-1 and TRBJ2-7; D perhaps matches TRBD2 (7 bases). Trimming pared 4 bases from V and 1 base from J, leaving 21 bases between. The CDR3 has 17 residues. Per germline, CDR1 SGHRS and CDR2 YFSETQ. The CDR3 coding sequence is TGCGCCAGCAGCACCGCTTTGGGGGGCGGGAGATCCTACGAGCAGTACTTC. This encodes CASSTALGGGRSYEQYF.

The chain joins TRBV24-1 to TRBJ2-1; D possibly corresponds to TRBD1 (6 bases). Trimming shortened V by 4 bases and J by 5 bases, and 11 bases separated the two germline ends. Germline V CDR1 and CDR2: KGHDR, SFDVKD. CDR3 size: 14 residues. The CDR3 is CATSDPDSNNEQFF. CDR3 DNA sequence: TGTGCCACCAGTGACCCGGACAGCAACAATGAGCAGTTCTTC.

The rearrangement links TRBV9 to TRBJ1-3; D might be TRBD1 (5 bases). The CDR3 runs to 15 residues. V was clipped by 4 bases and J by 5 bases, with 16 bases between them. The germline V gene has CDR1 SGDLS and CDR2 YYNGEE. The CDR3 loop is CASSPGGVLRNTIYF. The CDR3 DNA is TGTGCCAGCAGCCCCGGGGGGGTTTTAAGAAACACCATATATTTT.

The chain joins TRBV2 to TRBJ2-2; the match to TRBD2 covers 8 bases. CDR3 size: 14 residues. V lost 6 bases to trimming and J lost 4 bases; unmatched junction nucleotides: 4. Germline CDR1 and CDR2: SNHLY and FYNNEI. The CDR3: CASSILAATGELFF. Here the CDR3 DNA reads TGTGCCAGCAGCATACTAGCGGCCACCGGGGAGCTGTTTTTT.

This clone was observed a few times. The gene calls are TRBV11-2 and TRBJ2-2, with TRBD1 matching 7 bases. CDR1 and CDR2 (germline): SGHAT, FQNNGV. After removal of 4 bases from V and 8 bases from J, the junction contained 10 bases not matched to a gene. This CDR3 is built from 15 residues. CDR3 bases: TGTGCCAGCAGCTCTACCGGGACAGAATCGGGGGAGCTGTTTTTT. Protein: CASSSTGTESGELFF.

This rearrangement joins TRBV23-1 to TRBJ2-7; TRBD1 matches 8 bases. TRBV23-1 belongs to the ORF category, with a function that is uncertain. V was pared by 4 bases and J by 3 bases, with 20 bases of the junction left unmatched. This CDR3 has 19 amino acids. CDR3 DNA sequence: TGCGCCAGCAGTCTGAACTCTTCTAGGACAGGGATGGGGTTCTACGAGCAGTACTTC. It is translated as CASSLNSSRTGMGFYEQYF.

This clone was seen only once. This chain joins TRBV7-6 and TRBJ1-3; weak D call: TRBD1 (5 bases). Trimming stripped 4 bases from V and 5 bases from J, with 18 bases between. The CDR3 spans 16 residues. From germline, CDR1 is SGHVS and CDR2 FNYEAQ. CDR3 sequence (DNA): TGTGCCAGCAGCTCAGCGGGTAGGGGTGTAAGAAACACCATATATTTT. Its translation: CASSSAGRGVRNTIYF. Full variable domain (outside the CDR3, taken from reference TRBV7-6 and TRBJ1-3): GAGVSQSPRYKVTKRGQDVALRCDPISGHVSLYWYRQALGQGPEFLTYFNYEAQQDKSGLPNDRFSAERPEGSISTLTIQRTEQRDSAMYRCASSSAGRGVRNTIYFGEGSWLTVV.

This clone was seen more than once but under ten times. Other DNA sequences in the sample encode the same CDR3. The gene calls are TRBV19 and TRBJ1-5; D unclear. Trimming left V 3 bases short and J 4 bases short, with 7 bases between. Germline CDR1 reads LNHDA; CDR2 reads SQIVND (reference sequence). This CDR3 has 13 amino acids. Here the CDR3 reads CASSIRGNQPQHF. CDR3 nucleotide sequence: TGTGCCAGTAGTATTCGGGGAAATCAGCCCCAGCATTTT.

V is TRBV7-9 and J is TRBJ2-3, with D possibly TRBD2 on 5 matching bases. Germline CDR1 SEHNR, CDR2 FQNEAQ (reference sequence). Trimming took off 2 bases at V and 1 base at J, with 10 bases between the two ends. This CDR3 spans 15 amino acids. CDR3: CASSLPGLGTDTQYF. The CDR3 nucleotides are TGTGCCAGCAGCTTACCCGGACTCGGCACAGATACGCAGTATTTT.

The V call is TRBV5-1, the J call TRBJ2-1; 11 bases fit TRBD2. CDR1 SGHRS and CDR2 YFSETQ come from the germline V gene. CDR3 length: 16 residues. After removal of 1 base from V and 6 bases from J, the junction contained 6 bases not matched to a gene. In nucleotides, the CDR3 is TGCGCCAGCAGCTTGAAACTAGCGGGAGCCGGCAATGAGCAGTTCTTC. It codes for CASSLKLAGAGNEQFF.

The CDR3 DNA follows: TGCGCCAGCAGCTTGTTCATGCAAGAGACCCAGTACTTC. Translating it yields CASSLFMQETQYF. The V and J genes are TRBV5-1 and TRBJ2-5; D not certain. The CDR3 has 13 amino acids. Germline-derived CDR1 and CDR2 are SGHRS and YFSETQ. V was shortened by 1 base and J by 2 bases, with 6 bases between the two germline ends.

This chain uses TRBV10-2 with TRBJ2-7; tentative D call: TRBD1 (6 bases). V was trimmed by 3 bases and J by 3 bases, leaving 15 bases between them. This CDR3 contains 15 residues. Germline CDR1 reads WSHSY; CDR2 reads SAAADI. CDR3 loop: CASSDPGQKYYEQYF. CDR3 DNA: TGCGCCAGCAGTGACCCCGGACAGAAATACTACGAGCAGTACTTC.

The V call is TRBV6-2 or TRBV6-3, the J call TRBJ2-2, with 13 bases identical to TRBD2. The V segment lost 5 bases and the J segment 6 bases; nucleotides outside the gene matches: 9. CDR3 length: 17 residues. Germline-derived CDR1 and CDR2 are MNHEY and SVGEGT. CDR3 residues: CASSARTSGSRSGELFF. The CDR3, as DNA: TGTGCCAGCAGTGCGCGGACTAGCGGGAGTCGATCCGGGGAGCTGTTTTTT.

The gene calls are TRBV5-1 and TRBJ1-6; 10 bases agree with TRBD1. The CDR3 is 19 residues long. Trimming at V came to 5 bases and at J to 0 bases, leaving 11 bases not matched to a gene. Germline V gene lookup returns CDR1 SGHRS and CDR2 YFSETQ. This CDR3 is CASSSRQGARSSYNSPLHF. CDR3 DNA: TGCGCCAGCAGTTCCCGACAGGGGGCTCGGAGCTCCTATAATTCACCCCTCCACTTT.

The rearrangement links TRBV9 to TRBJ1-1; D may be TRBD1 (5 bases). The CDR3 runs 15 residues. Trimming removed 0 bases from V and 0 bases from J, with 9 bases in between. Germline V gene data show CDR1 as SGDLS and CDR2 as YYNGEE. The chain's CDR3 is CASSVGSGLNTEAFF. The CDR3 bases are TGTGCCAGCAGCGTAGGGTCAGGGTTGAACACTGAAGCTTTCTTT. Looking up the rest from reference TRBV9 and TRBJ1-1 gives the full variable domain: DSGVTQTPKHLITATGQRVTLRCSPRSGDLSVYWYQQSLDQGLQFLIQYYNGEERAKGNILERFSAQQFPDLHSELNLSSLELGDSALYFCASSVGSGLNTEAFFGQGTRLTVV.

This chain uses TRBV28 with TRBJ2-3; the D gene is possibly TRBD2 (6 bases). V lost 6 bases and J 0 bases, leaving 19 bases between the germline ends. Per the germline V gene, CDR1 is MDHEN and CDR2 is SYDVKM. This CDR3 region has 17 residues. The CDR3 DNA reads TGTGCCAGCAGCAGGATCGAGCTAGCGACTAGCACAGATACGCAGTATTTT. This encodes CASSRIELATSTDTQYF.

This chain connects TRBV14 to TRBJ2-3; D might be TRBD2 (7 bases). The V and J ends lost 8 bases and 7 bases respectively, with 25 bases between them. The CDR3 consists of 16 residues. From germline, CDR1 is SGHDN and CDR2 FVKESK. CDR3 region: CASLNEGGGSTNTQYF. The CDR3 nucleotides read TGTGCCAGCTTGAACGAGGGGGGCGGGAGTACGAATACGCAGTATTTT.

The rearrangement uses TRBV7-3 and TRBJ2-7, with no clear D. Germline CDR1 reads SGHTA; CDR2 reads FQGTGA. With 3 bases removed from V and 0 bases from J, the gap between germline ends came to 9 bases. The CDR3 is 14 residues long. The CDR3 region has the DNA TGTGCCAGCAGCTTCGATCTTAGCTCCTACGAGCAGTACTTC. It encodes CASSFDLSSYEQYF.

This rearrangement joins TRBV4-3 to TRBJ2-6, with 8 bases aligning to TRBD1. CDR3 length equals 17 residues. J gave up 2 bases and V 5 bases, and 8 bases lay outside the gene matches. In germline, CDR1 is LGHNA, CDR2 YSLEER. The CDR3 loop reads CASSKDREAAGANVLTF. CDR3 bases: TGCGCCAGCAGCAAGGACAGGGAAGCTGCTGGGGCCAACGTCCTGACTTTC.

The V and J genes are TRBV2 and TRBJ2-7; 7 nucleotides line up with TRBD2. Losses at the gene ends were 5 bases for V and 6 bases for J; bases not matched to a gene: 7. CDR1 is SNHLY and CDR2 is FYNNEI in the germline V gene. The CDR3 is 13 amino acids. The CDR3 DNA follows: TGTGCCAGCAGTTGGGGGGGGAGCGGCGAGCAGTACTTC. Translated, it gives CASSWGGSGEQYF.

This clone was counted a single time. The genes are TRBV18 and TRBJ1-5; 10 nucleotides align to TRBD1. Germline CDR1 reads KGHSH; CDR2 reads LQKENI. The CDR3 runs 19 residues. V lost 1 base to trimming and J lost 2 bases; unmatched junction nucleotides: 11. CDR3 coding DNA: TGTGCCAGCTCACCACTACCGGGACAGGGGTCGCGCGGCAATCAGCCCCAGCATTTT. Translated: CASSPLPGQGSRGNQPQHF.

V gene TRBV5-1 combines with J gene TRBJ2-3; 7 bases map to TRBD1. V was clipped by 1 base and J by 3 bases; unmatched bases: 2. This CDR3 comprises 14 residues. CDR1 and CDR2 (germline): SGHRS, YFSETQ. The CDR3 loop reads CASSLQGETDTQYF. The CDR3 region has the DNA TGCGCCAGCAGCTTGCAGGGGGAGACAGATACGCAGTATTTT.

The gene calls are TRBV28 and TRBJ2-7, with 7 bases that match TRBD1. CDR3 length: 13 residues. V lost 6 bases, J lost 0 bases, and 2 bases stayed unmatched. Germline lookup yields CDR1 MDHEN and CDR2 SYDVKM. For the CDR3, the DNA is TGTGCCAGCAGAGACAGGGCCTCCTACGAGCAGTACTTC. Protein sequence: CASRDRASYEQYF.

CDR3 nucleotide sequence: TGCGCCAGCAGCCCGCAAGGGGGAAAGGGCTACACCTTC. Translation gives CASSPQGGKGYTF. The genes are TRBV5-1 and TRBJ1-2; maybe TRBD1 (6 bases). V lost 4 bases, J lost 8 bases, and 15 bases lay in between. This CDR3 contains 13 residues. Germline loops: CDR1 SGHRS, CDR2 YFSETQ.

V usage is TRBV7-3 and J usage is TRBJ2-3; D may be TRBD2 (5 bases). V gave up 4 bases and J gave up 2 bases, with 10 bases separating them. This CDR3 has 14 residues. Germline V gene sequence: CDR1 SGHTA, CDR2 FQGTGA. CDR3 in amino acids: CASSSRGNTDTQYF. The CDR3 DNA sequence: TGTGCCAGCAGCTCACGGGGAAACACAGATACGCAGTATTTT.

The chain combines TRBV7-2 with TRBJ2-5; 9 bases match TRBD1. CDR1 and CDR2 from the germline V gene are SGHTA and FQGNSA. The CDR3 has 19 amino acids. Unmatched junction bases numbered 17, after V lost 2 bases and J lost 4 bases. For the CDR3, the DNA is TGTGCCAGCAGCTTAACTCGAAAGAGGGACAGGGTCTTCGGAGAGACCCAGTACTTC. Translated: CASSLTRKRDRVFGETQYF.

The chain carries TRBV6-1 and TRBJ2-7; no firm D call. V was shortened by 3 bases and J by 1 base, with 4 bases between the two germline ends. Germline V lookup: CDR1 MNHNS, CDR2 SASEGT. This CDR3 has 12 residues. Here the CDR3 reads CASSDQSYEQYF. The DNA of the CDR3 is TGTGCCAGCAGTGACCAGTCCTACGAGCAGTACTTC.